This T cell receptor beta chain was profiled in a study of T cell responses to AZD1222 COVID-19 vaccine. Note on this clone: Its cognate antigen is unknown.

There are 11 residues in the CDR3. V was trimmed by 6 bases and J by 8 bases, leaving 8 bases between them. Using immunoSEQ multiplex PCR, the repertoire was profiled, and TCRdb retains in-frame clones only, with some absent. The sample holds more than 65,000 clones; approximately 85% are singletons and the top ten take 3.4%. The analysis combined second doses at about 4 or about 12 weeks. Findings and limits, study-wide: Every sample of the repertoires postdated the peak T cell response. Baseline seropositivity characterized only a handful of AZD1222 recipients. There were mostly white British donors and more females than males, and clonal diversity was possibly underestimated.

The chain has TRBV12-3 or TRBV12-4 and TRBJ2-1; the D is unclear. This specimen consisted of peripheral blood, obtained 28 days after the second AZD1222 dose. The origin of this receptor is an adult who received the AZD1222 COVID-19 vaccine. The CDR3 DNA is TGTGCCAGCAGACTTGAGGATGAGCAGTTCTTC. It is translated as CASRLEDEQFF.